Sequencing of this T cell receptor (beta chain) was carried out in a study of CD8 T cells in ankylosing spondylitis. The study's findings and limits: What seemed typical of ankylosing spondylitis blood was a TCR beta motif built from several highly homologous variants. Disease-linked clones had a CD8+ phenotype and relatively low frequency in peripheral blood.

V shed 5 bases and J 2 bases; nucleotides not matched to a gene: 3. The CDR3 totals 14 residues. Germline CDR1 and CDR2: SGHTA and FQGNSA. TCRdb fed the 5' RACE reads into MiXCR, producing one record per CDR3 protein. The sample consists of 50,000 to 70,000 distinct CDR3 sequences, approximately 6% of them appearing once. As for this clonotype: Its specificity is not known.

The chain combines TRBV7-2 with TRBJ2-3, with 8 nucleotides matching TRBD2. Sequenced input: synovial fluid, either unsorted or a sorted T cell fraction (not recorded which). This sequence was found in a male donor with ankylosing spondylitis. The DNA for the CDR3 is TGTGCCAGCAGCAGCGGGAGTTCCACAGATACGCAGTATTTT. Encoded protein: CASSSGSSTDTQYF.